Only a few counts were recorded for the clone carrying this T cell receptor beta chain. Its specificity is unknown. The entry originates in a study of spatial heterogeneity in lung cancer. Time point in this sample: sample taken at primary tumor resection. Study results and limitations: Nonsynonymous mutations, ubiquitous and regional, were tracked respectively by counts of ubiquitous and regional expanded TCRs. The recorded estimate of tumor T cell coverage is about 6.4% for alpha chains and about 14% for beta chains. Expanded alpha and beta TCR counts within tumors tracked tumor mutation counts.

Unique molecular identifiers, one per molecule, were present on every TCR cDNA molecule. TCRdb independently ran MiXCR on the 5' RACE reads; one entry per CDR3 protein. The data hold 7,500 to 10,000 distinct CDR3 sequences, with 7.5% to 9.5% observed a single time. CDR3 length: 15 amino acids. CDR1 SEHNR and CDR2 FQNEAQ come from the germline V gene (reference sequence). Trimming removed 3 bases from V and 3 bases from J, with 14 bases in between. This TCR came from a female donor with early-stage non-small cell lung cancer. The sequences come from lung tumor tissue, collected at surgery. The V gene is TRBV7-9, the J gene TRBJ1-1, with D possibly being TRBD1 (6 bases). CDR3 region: CASSFREQGDTEAFF. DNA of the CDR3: TGTGCCAGCAGCTTTCGAGAACAGGGTGACACTGAAGCTTTCTTT.